These 13 T cell receptor beta chains originate from one sample sequenced in a study of T cells in Graves' hyperthyroidism and ophthalmopathy (dated by TCRdb to about 2019). Library preparation employed multiplex PCR. The sequencer was an Illumina HiSeq 2000. Amplification of TCR beta CDR3 regions was carried out from RNA transcripts. The first round of RT-PCR for the TCR CDR3 was performed with the HTBI primer set and the Qiagen OneStep RT-PCR kit. TCRdb handled the public reads itself, with Q25 trimming in fastp and clone calling in MiXCR, and kept productive beta chains. Identical CDR3 protein sequences are pooled into one entry, listed with their most common genes and DNA. The sample table shows approximately 610,000 distinct CDR3 sequences, and roughly 17% are seen once. About 18% of the sample is held by the ten biggest clonotypes. The specimen sequenced was blood. The receptors were gathered from a woman younger than 35 with Graves' hyperthyroidism.

V usage is TRBV7-9 and J usage is TRBJ2-5; TRBD1 matches 8 bases. Looked up from germline, CDR1 is SEHNR and CDR2 is FQNEAQ (reference sequence). The CDR3 runs to 15 residues. After removal of 2 bases from V and 3 bases from J, the junction contained 5 bases not matched to a gene. The CDR3 nucleotides are TGTGCCAGCAGCTTACAAGGGACAGGCAAAGAGACCCAGTACTTC. It encodes CASSLQGTGKETQYF.

This clonotype was detected ten times or more. This chain connects TRBV7-2 to TRBJ1-3; 8 bases are a match to TRBD1. This CDR3 comprises 14 residues. The ends lost 5 bases at V and 4 bases at J; junction bases unmatched: 4. Germline V gene data show CDR1 as SGHTA and CDR2 as FQGNSA. CDR3 coding DNA: TGTGCCAGCAGCCGGACAGGGAACGGAAACACCATATATTTT. This encodes CASSRTGNGNTIYF.

CDR3 sequence: CASSGRGGSSYNEQFF. The CDR3 DNA reads as TGTGCCAGCAGCGGACGCGGGGGTTCGTCCTACAATGAGCAGTTCTTC. The chain recombines TRBV7-9 with TRBJ2-1; 7 bases align to TRBD2. This CDR3 comprises 16 residues. The V segment lost 5 bases and the J segment 1 base; nucleotides outside the gene matches: 8. The germline V gene encodes CDR1 SEHNR and CDR2 FQNEAQ (reference sequence).

V gene TRBV2 combines with J gene TRBJ2-5; 9 bases fit TRBD1. The CDR3 sequence is 15 residues long. The V gene end was trimmed by 6 bases and the J gene end by 2 bases; junction bases not matched to a gene: 7. CDR1 and CDR2 (germline): SNHLY, FYNNEI. CDR3 sequence (DNA): TGTGCCAGCAGACCACAGGGGGCGGGACAAGAGACCCAGTACTTC. It translates to CASRPQGAGQETQYF.

This clonotype was picked up a small number of times. V usage is TRBV29-1 and J usage is TRBJ1-2; no clear D. Germline V gene lookup returns CDR1 SQVTM and CDR2 ANQGSEA. V was trimmed by 2 bases and J by 7 bases, leaving 11 bases between them. The CDR3 extends over 12 amino acids. CDR3 sequence: CSVEWQTGGYTF. The DNA for the CDR3 is TGCAGCGTTGAATGGCAAACGGGTGGCTACACCTTC.

The chain is built from TRBV7-9 and TRBJ2-7; the match to TRBD2 covers 9 bases. The CDR3 consists of 15 residues. From germline, CDR1 is SEHNR and CDR2 FQNEAQ (reference sequence). The V gene end was trimmed by 3 bases and the J gene end by 3 bases; junction bases not matched to a gene: 6. The CDR3: CASSLLAGIHYEQYF. The CDR3 DNA reads TGTGCCAGCAGCTTGCTAGCGGGGATTCACTACGAGCAGTACTTC.

This clonotype showed up just a few times. The gene calls are TRBV10-2 and TRBJ2-3; D is tentatively TRBD1 or TRBD2 (5 bases each). V was shortened by 3 bases and J by 2 bases, with 9 bases between the two germline ends. Germline V gene sequence: CDR1 WSHSY, CDR2 SAAADI. This CDR3 is built from 14 residues. The CDR3 spells CASSDLGVTDTQYF. The DNA of the CDR3 is TGCGCCAGCAGTGATTTGGGGGTCACAGATACGCAGTATTTT.

The chain recombines TRBV5-4 with TRBJ1-5; 9 nucleotides line up with TRBD1. The CDR3 is 16 residues long. V shed 2 bases and J 4 bases; nucleotides not matched to a gene: 7. From germline, CDR1 is SGHNT and CDR2 YYREEE (reference sequence). This CDR3 is CASSFTGQGLNQPQHF. CDR3 nucleotide sequence: TGTGCCAGCAGCTTTACCGGACAGGGGCTTAATCAGCCCCAGCATTTT.

The rearrangement uses TRBV19 and TRBJ2-1; TRBD1 matches 10 bases. The junction had 3 bases not matched to a gene; V was cut back by 3 bases and J by 4 bases. The CDR3 contains 15 residues. The germline CDR1 and CDR2 sequences are LNHDA and SQIVND (reference sequence). CDR3 loop: CASSIGTGAYNEQFF. The CDR3 DNA follows: TGTGCCAGTAGTATCGGGACAGGGGCGTACAATGAGCAGTTCTTC.

The chain employs TRBV5-1 and TRBJ2-4; D is perhaps TRBD1 (6 bases). Trimming took 6 bases from V and 7 from J, leaving 14 bases between them. Per the germline V gene, CDR1 is SGHRS and CDR2 is YFSETQ. This CDR3 has 13 amino acids. CDR3 region: CASTTTGGNIQYF. The CDR3, as DNA: TGCGCCAGCACCACGACAGGCGGGAACATTCAGTACTTC.

The table lists this clonotype with a few counts. The rearrangement joins TRBV5-1 to TRBJ1-4, with D tentatively TRBD1 (6 bases). CDR1 is SGHRS, CDR2 YFSETQ, per germline. There are 15 residues in the CDR3. Trimming shortened V by 4 bases and J by 3 bases, and 13 bases separated the two germline ends. CDR3 nucleotide sequence: TGCGCCAGCAGCGTCCTACAGGGTTCTAATGAAAAACTGTTTTTT. It yields the protein CASSVLQGSNEKLFF.

The V gene is TRBV29-1, the J gene TRBJ2-1, with D perhaps matching TRBD2 (5 bases). Germline V gives CDR1 SQVTM, CDR2 ANQGSEA. The CDR3 is 12 amino acids. Trimming took 6 bases from V and 4 from J, leaving 10 bases between them. DNA of the CDR3: TGCAGCGTGGGAGCGTGGTACAATGAGCAGTTCTTC. Amino acid sequence: CSVGAWYNEQFF.

This clonotype was found a few times. The chain carries TRBV20-1 and TRBJ1-5; no reliable D call. Between the trimmed V and J ends, which lost 1 base and 11 bases, there was a span of 15 bases. The length of the CDR3 is 13 residues. Germline CDR1 is DFQATT and CDR2 is SNEGSKA (reference sequence). The CDR3 DNA reads as TGCAGTGCTAGAGGGGCCACCTACACGGCCCAGCATTTT. It specifies CSARGATYTAQHF.